This T cell receptor beta chain was recorded in a study of post-analysis software for immune sequencing data. Study details: Some patients lacked subtype; others had relapsing-remitting, secondary progressive or progressive-relapsing disease. Study observations and caveats: The study found TRBV5-6, TRBV5-1 and TRBV20-1 among five or six TRBV segments more frequent in patients than controls. Co-batched samples clustered tightly together by F measure. Compared against controls, patients with multiple sclerosis displayed significantly lower normalized Chao1 diversity.

Concerning this clonotype: Its antigen is not known.

Prepared libraries of TCR beta cDNA carried unique molecular identifiers. A few hundred thousand cDNA molecules were obtained from around 1 to 10 million T cells. TCRdb reanalysed the PCR reads using MiXCR and keeps one entry per CDR3 protein. Here the sample spans approximately 730,000 distinct CDR3 sequences, about 45% being singletons. Germline V CDR1 and CDR2: SEHNR, FQNEAQ (reference sequence). CDR3 size: 15 residues. Trimming removed 5 bases from V and 5 bases from J, with 19 bases in between. The genes are TRBV7-9 and TRBJ2-7, with D perhaps being TRBD1 or TRBD2 (5 bases each). This clonotype originated in a girl aged 10 to 17 with multiple sclerosis. Sequences were obtained from blood. As DNA, the CDR3 is TGTGCCAGCAGCCCACCCGCGAGGGACGTAGACGAGCAGTACTTC. It yields the protein CASSPPARDVDEQYF.